One sample yielded the 31 T cell receptor beta chains listed below, sequenced in a study of T cells in Graves' hyperthyroidism and ophthalmopathy. Researchers amplified the TCR beta CDR3 regions from RNA transcripts. HTBI primers were employed in a first-round RT-PCR of the TCR CDR3. TCRdb reanalysed the multiplex PCR reads using MiXCR and keeps one entry per CDR3 protein. The data contain about 620,000 distinct CDR3 sequences, around 15% of them seen just once; the ten biggest clones take up 3.5% to 4%. The specimen was blood. These receptor sequences come from a woman aged 25-40 years with Graves' hyperthyroidism.

The gene calls are TRBV9 and TRBJ2-1, with 16 bases that match TRBD2. CDR3 size: 24 residues. J gave up 2 bases and V 1 base, and 21 bases lay outside the gene matches. Germline V gene sequence: CDR1 SGDLS, CDR2 YYNGEE. CDR3 loop: CASSVPLEEPGLAGGPKAYNEQFF. In DNA, the CDR3 is TGTGCCAGCAGCGTACCCCTCGAGGAACCGGGACTAGCGGGAGGGCCAAAGGCCTACAATGAGCAGTTCTTC. Full variable domain (rest looked up from reference TRBV9 and TRBJ2-1): DSGVTQTPKHLITATGQRVTLRCSPRSGDLSVYWYQQSLDQGLQFLIQYYNGEERAKGNILERFSAQQFPDLHSELNLSSLELGDSALYFCASSVPLEEPGLAGGPKAYNEQFFGPGTRLTVL.

The rearrangement uses TRBV7-9 and TRBJ1-2, with 8 bases fitting TRBD1. With V trimmed by 6 bases and J by 6 bases, 15 bases remained unmatched. The CDR3 consists of 16 residues. The germline gives CDR1 SEHNR, CDR2 FQNEAQ (reference sequence). The CDR3 spells CASRPPGQAGVHGYTF. The DNA for the CDR3 is TGTGCCAGCAGGCCTCCGGGACAGGCCGGGGTCCATGGCTACACCTTC.

At least ten counts were recorded for this clonotype. The chain employs TRBV12-3 or TRBV12-4 and TRBJ2-7, with D possibly being TRBD2 (5 bases). This CDR3 has 13 residues. Between the trimmed V and J ends, which lost 3 bases and 4 bases, there was a span of 10 bases. CDR3: CASSFGGRYEQYF. CDR3 bases: TGTGCCAGCAGTTTCGGAGGAAGGTACGAGCAGTACTTC.

A single count supports this clonotype. The V and J genes are TRBV9 and TRBJ2-3; no reliable D call. The germline V gene encodes CDR1 SGDLS and CDR2 YYNGEE. The CDR3 runs 12 residues. Trimming cost V 0 bases and J 6 bases, with 5 bases left between them. In DNA, the CDR3 is TGTGCCAGCAGCGTAGGGCGGGATACGCAGTATTTT. Amino acids: CASSVGRDTQYF.

The table lists this clonotype with many counts. The chain has TRBV5-1 and TRBJ2-7, with a weak D call TRBD2 (5 bases). CDR3 length: 17 residues. V lost 1 base and J lost 5, with 22 bases in between. In germline, CDR1 is SGHRS, CDR2 YFSETQ. This CDR3 is CASSLPIPGKNFDEQYF. In DNA, the CDR3 is TGCGCCAGCAGCTTGCCCATCCCCGGGAAAAACTTCGACGAGCAGTACTTC.

This clonotype was seen ten or more times. The chain carries TRBV11-3 and TRBJ2-3, with D perhaps TRBD2 (6 bases). The length of the CDR3 is 17 residues. With 2 bases removed from V and 2 bases from J, the gap between germline ends came to 17 bases. Germline V gives CDR1 SGHNT, CDR2 YENEEA. For the CDR3, the DNA is TGTGCCAGCAGCTTAAGCGGTATGGCGGGACTCACAGATACGCAGTATTTT. Residues: CASSLSGMAGLTDTQYF.

This clonotype occurred many times. V gene TRBV7-3 combines with J gene TRBJ2-1, with TRBD2 as a possible D gene (5 bases). Trimming took 0 bases from V and 11 from J, leaving 14 bases between them. This CDR3 is 14 amino acids long. Germline V lookup: CDR1 SGHTA, CDR2 FQGTGA. In DNA form, the CDR3 reads TGTGCCAGCAGCTTAACGCCACTAGATAACAAGCAGTTCTTC. This translates into CASSLTPLDNKQFF.

This clonotype has only a few counts. In nucleotides, the CDR3 is TGCGCCAGCAGCCAAGTGTTCGTGGGGAAGGACTATGGCTACACCTTC. Translation: CASSQVFVGKDYGYTF. The chain links TRBV4-1 to TRBJ1-2, with unresolved D. V lost 1 base and J lost 3, with 15 bases in between. The CDR3 totals 16 residues. CDR1 and CDR2 (germline): MGHRA, YSYEKL.

Note on this clonotype: This sequence may be a read error, since a much larger clone differs from it by one base. The chain carries TRBV12-3 or TRBV12-4 and TRBJ1-5, with 12 bases lining up with TRBD1. This CDR3 is built from 15 residues. The CDR3 protein is CTSTPGQGANQPQHF. DNA of the CDR3: TGTACCAGCACCCCGGGACAGGGGGCAAATCAGCCCCAGCATTTT.

The rearrangement links TRBV27 to TRBJ1-4; D gene ambiguous. Germline CDR1 and CDR2: MNHEY and SMNVEV (reference sequence). Between the trimmed V and J ends, which lost 8 bases and 8 bases, there was a span of 12 bases. The CDR3 has 12 residues. The CDR3 reads CASGVLREKLFF. In DNA, the CDR3 is TGTGCCAGCGGGGTATTGAGGGAAAAACTGTTTTTT. Complete variable domain (other parts from reference TRBV27 and TRBJ1-4): EAQVTQNPRYLITVTGKKLTVTCSQNMNHEYMSWYRQDPGLGLRQIYYSMNVEVTDKGDVPEGYKVSRKEKRNFPLILESPSPNQTSLYFCASGVLREKLFFGSGTQLSVL.

J is TRBJ2-7 and V is TRBV5-1; 8 nucleotides match TRBD2. This CDR3 is 17 amino acids long. Germline V gene sequence: CDR1 SGHRS, CDR2 YFSETQ. Losses at the gene ends were 1 base for V and 4 bases for J; bases not matched to a gene: 13. CDR3 in amino acids: CASSLTIGVAGTYEQYF. The CDR3 DNA reads TGCGCCAGCAGCTTGACTATTGGTGTAGCGGGAACTTACGAGCAGTACTTC.

Many counts were recorded for this clonotype. This chain links TRBV5-1 with TRBJ2-1; TRBD2 agrees at 7 bases. The germline CDR1 and CDR2 sequences are SGHRS and YFSETQ. This CDR3 region has 15 residues. Trimming cost V 2 bases and J 7 bases; bases outside gene matches: 9. The CDR3 sequence: CASSFFERGGNEQFF. The CDR3 DNA reads as TGCGCCAGCAGCTTCTTCGAGCGGGGCGGAAATGAGCAGTTCTTC.

At least ten counts were recorded for this clonotype. This rearrangement joins TRBV28 to TRBJ1-1; TRBD1 is a possible D gene (6 bases). Trimming took 5 bases from V and 1 from J, leaving 14 bases between them. Looked up from germline, CDR1 is MDHEN and CDR2 is SYDVKM. CDR3 length equals 15 residues. The CDR3 spells CASSKMWGANTEAFF. CDR3 sequence (DNA): TGTGCCAGCAGTAAGATGTGGGGGGCGAACACTGAAGCTTTCTTT.

There are many counts of this clonotype. V and J are TRBV6-1 and TRBJ1-2; 8 nucleotides line up with TRBD1. The V gene end was trimmed by 5 bases and the J gene end by 8 bases; junction bases not matched to a gene: 10. Looked up from germline, CDR1 is MNHNS and CDR2 is SASEGT. The length of the CDR3 is 14 residues. The CDR3 protein is CASSPRQGSTGYTF. CDR3 nucleotides: TGTGCCAGCAGTCCTCGACAGGGGTCCACGGGCTACACCTTC.

The V gene is TRBV5-8, the J gene TRBJ2-1; 8 bases map to TRBD2. The CDR3 totals 16 residues. V trimming: 3 bases; J trimming: 2 bases; junction bases outside the gene matches: 7. Germline V gene data show CDR1 as SGHTS and CDR2 as YDEGEE. The CDR3 reads CASSSRLATTYNEQFF. DNA of the CDR3: TGTGCCAGCAGCTCAAGACTAGCGACGACCTACAATGAGCAGTTCTTC.

The chain is built from TRBV28 and TRBJ2-5; D is tentatively TRBD1 or TRBD2 (5 bases each). The CDR3 is 13 residues long. Looked up from germline, CDR1 is MDHEN and CDR2 is SYDVKM. Trimming pared 3 bases from V and 5 bases from J, leaving 10 bases between. The CDR3 reads CASSLPGDETQYF. Written as DNA, the CDR3 is TGTGCCAGCAGTTTGCCTGGGGACGAGACCCAGTACTTC.

The rearrangement links TRBV24-1 to TRBJ2-1; the D is unclear. Germline V gives CDR1 KGHDR, CDR2 SFDVKD. Trimming removed 4 bases from V and 8 bases from J, with 17 bases in between. The CDR3 sequence is 15 residues long. The CDR3 protein is CATSDPRTEMDEQFF. The CDR3 nucleotides read TGTGCCACCAGTGACCCTCGGACGGAAATGGATGAGCAGTTCTTC.

This clonotype has more than one count but fewer than ten. This chain links TRBV19 with TRBJ2-7; possible D gene TRBD1, 6 bases. Germline V gene data show CDR1 as LNHDA and CDR2 as SQIVND (reference sequence). The CDR3 spans 11 residues. Trimming cost V 8 bases and J 3 bases, with 8 bases left between them. CDR3 DNA sequence: TGTGCCAGTGGACAGATCTACGAGCAGTACTTC. It specifies CASGQIYEQYF.

The CDR3 nucleotides read TGTGCCAGCTCACCCGGGGTGGATGGAAACACCATATATTTT. Its protein is CASSPGVDGNTIYF. The chain employs TRBV18 and TRBJ1-3; D is uncertain. This CDR3 is 14 amino acids long. Looked up from germline, CDR1 is KGHSH and CDR2 is LQKENI. V lost 3 bases and J lost 3, with 9 bases in between.

Ten or more counts support this clonotype. The chain is built from TRBV9 and TRBJ2-7; possibly TRBD1 for D (6 bases). The CDR3 length is 16 residues. Trimming left V 4 bases short and J 4 bases short, with 21 bases between. CDR1 and CDR2 (germline): SGDLS, YYNGEE. The CDR3 protein is CASSISGGQGTYEQYF. DNA for the CDR3: TGTGCCAGCAGCATAAGTGGTGGGCAGGGGACGTACGAGCAGTACTTC.

This clonotype was recorded a few times. V is TRBV5-1 and J is TRBJ2-3; the D call may be TRBD1 or TRBD2 (6 bases each). There are 12 residues in the CDR3. The V end was cut by 5 bases, the J end by 7 bases, with 11 bases between. Per the germline V gene, CDR1 is SGHRS and CDR2 is YFSETQ. The chain's CDR3 is CASRGGGNTQYF. CDR3 bases: TGCGCCAGCAGAGGGGGAGGAAATACGCAGTATTTT.

This clonotype was seen many times. The genes are TRBV12-3 or TRBV12-4 and TRBJ2-2; a possible D gene is TRBD2 (5 bases). Trimming cost V 6 bases and J 7 bases, with 12 bases left between them. The CDR3 is made up of 13 amino acids. DNA of the CDR3: TGTGCCAGCAGCCACGCCGGGGTCGGGGAGCTGTTTTTT. Encoded protein: CASSHAGVGELFF.

This clonotype was picked up many times. The chain joins TRBV5-1 to TRBJ2-7, with TRBD2 matching 9 bases. The V gene's germline CDR1 is SGHRS and CDR2 YFSETQ. The ends lost 4 bases at V and 2 bases at J; junction bases unmatched: 7. The CDR3 loop spans 15 amino acids. CDR3 sequence (DNA): TGCGCCAGCAGCAGACAGCGGGAGGTGGCCTACGAGCAGTACTTC. It yields the protein CASSRQREVAYEQYF.

This clonotype was counted between two and nine times. The rearrangement joins TRBV6-1 to TRBJ2-7, with TRBD2 identical over 7 bases. CDR1 MNHNS and CDR2 SASEGT come from the germline V gene. V shed 3 bases, J shed 0 bases, and the junction held 5 bases outside the gene matches. CDR3 length: 15 amino acids. This CDR3 is CASSDPSGASYEQYF. CDR3 DNA: TGTGCCAGCAGTGATCCTAGCGGAGCCTCCTACGAGCAGTACTTC.

J is TRBJ2-7 and V is TRBV20-1; 10 bases match TRBD1. V dropped 1 base and J dropped 3; count of bases not matched to a gene: 6. CDR3 length equals 15 residues. CDR1 and CDR2 from the germline V gene are DFQATT and SNEGSKA (reference sequence). In DNA, the CDR3 is TGCAGTGCTAGAGGACAGGGGGCGAAATACTACGAGCAGTACTTC. Its translation: CSARGQGAKYYEQYF.

This clonotype was seen repeatedly, ten times or more. The genes are TRBV28 and TRBJ1-2; a possible D gene is TRBD1 (5 bases). With 2 bases removed from V and 6 bases from J, the gap between germline ends came to 10 bases. CDR1 and CDR2 from the germline V gene are MDHEN and SYDVKM. This CDR3 is 13 amino acids long. The CDR3 here is CASSLGREDGYTF. CDR3 nucleotides: TGTGCCAGCAGTTTAGGCAGGGAGGATGGCTACACCTTC.

This clonotype was picked up a small number of times. The genes are TRBV28 and TRBJ1-5; unclear D gene. V lost 3 bases to trimming and J lost 9 bases, with 6 bases between them. CDR1 is MDHEN and CDR2 is SYDVKM in the germline V gene. This CDR3 comprises 11 residues. Here the CDR3 reads CASSFERPQHF. The DNA for the CDR3 is TGTGCCAGCAGTTTCGAAAGGCCCCAGCATTTT.

The CDR3, as DNA: TGTGCCAGCAGCACCTTGGGGAGGGAGCAGTACTTC. As protein: CASSTLGREQYF. The rearrangement joins TRBV13 to TRBJ2-7; D possibly corresponds to TRBD2 (6 bases). The CDR3 totals 12 residues. Per germline, CDR1 PRHDT and CDR2 FYEKMQ (reference sequence). Deletions cut 5 bases from V and 7 bases from J, with 12 bases between.

V is TRBV15 and J is TRBJ1-4; 9 bases align to TRBD1. CDR3 length: 16 amino acids. Germline V lookup: CDR1 LNHNV, CDR2 YYDKDF (reference sequence). The trim removed 1 base at V and 7 bases at J, leaving 7 bases unmatched. The DNA for the CDR3 is TGTGCCACCAGCAGAGGCGGACAGGGGAGGGGTGAAAAACTGTTTTTT. Translated, it gives CATSRGGQGRGEKLFF.

This chain uses TRBV14 with TRBJ2-3; no clear D gene. Looked up from germline, CDR1 is SGHDN and CDR2 is FVKESK. The V end was cut by 2 bases, the J end by 0 bases, with 9 bases between. This CDR3 is 15 amino acids long. CDR3 DNA: TGTGCCAGCAGCCAACTTCCATCTAGCACAGATACGCAGTATTTT. It codes for CASSQLPSSTDTQYF.

This clonotype showed up many times. J is TRBJ2-1 and V is TRBV11-2; unclear D gene. CDR3 size: 13 residues. V was clipped by 1 base and J by 6 bases, with 7 bases between them. Germline V gene lookup returns CDR1 SGHAT and CDR2 FQNNGV. CDR3 DNA: TGTGCCAGCAGCTTAGTCGGGCCCAATGAGCAGTTCTTC. It is translated as CASSLVGPNEQFF.